One and the same sample provided the 5 T cell receptor beta chains below, sequenced in a study of T cell repertoires in ileal Crohn's disease. As to time point: neoterminal ileum biopsy at postoperative endoscopy, about 6 months after surgery. Only in-frame clones appear in the TCRdb table, and some are missing; sequencing was by immunoSEQ multiplex PCR. The sample carries about 12,000 clones, 82% recorded once. Sequenced sample: ileal tissue. Source of these receptors: an adult with Crohn's disease.

V and J are TRBV5-1 and TRBJ2-2, with 9 bases that match TRBD2. The CDR3 contains 15 residues. After removal of 4 bases from V and 3 bases from J, the junction contained 4 bases not matched to a gene. In germline, CDR1 is SGHRS, CDR2 YFSETQ. CDR3 in DNA: TGCGCCAGCAGCACCACTAGCGGGTACACCGGGGAGCTGTTTTTT. Protein: CASSTTSGYTGELFF.

This clone was counted between two and nine times. The rearrangement links TRBV10-3 to TRBJ1-6, with 7 nucleotides matching TRBD1. With V trimmed by 8 bases and J by 10 bases, 8 bases remained unmatched. CDR1 is ENHRY, CDR2 SYGVKD, per germline. The length of the CDR3 is 13 residues. The CDR3 loop reads CAIRGGTESPLHF. For the CDR3, the DNA is TGTGCCATCCGAGGAGGGACAGAGTCACCCCTCCACTTT.

The gene calls are TRBV4-1 and TRBJ2-2; D uncertain. CDR1 MGHRA and CDR2 YSYEKL come from the germline V gene. Deletions cut 2 bases from V and 5 bases from J, with 9 bases between. The CDR3 has 14 residues. CDR3 sequence (DNA): TGCGCCAGCAGCCAAAGACTGGAAACCGGGGAGCTGTTTTTT. It translates to CASSQRLETGELFF.

The genes are TRBV27 and TRBJ1-1; D might be TRBD1 (5 bases). Trimming removed 2 bases at V and 1 base at J, with 5 bases between. The CDR3 loop spans 13 amino acids. Germline CDR1 and CDR2: MNHEY and SMNVEV (reference sequence). CDR3 region: CASSLQGNTEAFF. In DNA, the CDR3 is TGTGCCAGCAGTTTACAGGGGAACACTGAAGCTTTCTTT.

This clone was seen a handful of times. The same CDR3 can be traced to other DNA sequences in this sample. This chain links TRBV10-3 with TRBJ2-1; 10 nucleotides agree with TRBD2. With 0 bases clipped from V and 2 bases from J, the junction kept 1 base outside the gene matches. This CDR3 region has 16 residues. CDR1 ENHRY and CDR2 SYGVKD come from the germline V gene. In DNA, the CDR3 is TGTGCCATCAGTGAGTCTAGCGGGGGGACCTACAATGAGCAGTTCTTC. It translates to CAISESSGGTYNEQFF.